This entry describes one T cell receptor beta chain. In its sample, this clonotype was seen a few times. Its specific antigen is unknown. Qualities for individual bases were not recorded, and no much larger clone is one base off. The sample was run on an Illumina NovaSeq 6000. TCRalpha and TCRbeta cDNA libraries were constructed by 5'RACE with constant-segment primers, with sample barcodes and unique molecular identifiers being introduced. Trizol reagent was used to extract RNA from every sample. Libraries were amplified in two PCR steps, with a second sample barcode and Illumina TruSeq adapters added in the second step. Sequencing of libraries was performed on an Illumina NovaSeq with 2 x 150 bp paired-end reads. The source study handled its data this way. Demultiplexing of reads and collapsing into UMI-guided consensus sequences were performed with migec v1.2.7. Using mixcr v2.1.11, UMI consensuses were aligned to TRA and TRB V and J templates and then assembled into clonotypes. Expanded or contracted clonotypes were those called significant by both edgeR and NoisET, with noise models trained on biological replicates. For edgeR calls, the thresholds were a false discovery rate-adjusted p below 0.01 and a log2 fold-change of 1. PCA with hierarchical clustering of max-normalized trajectories of the 1000 most abundant clonotypes was used as exploratory dynamics analysis. Separately sequenced CD4+ and CD8+ repertoires were used to assign the CD4 or CD8 phenotype of responding clones. Clones were called with MiXCR by TCRdb after fastp trimmed the public reads at Q25, and only in-frame beta chains were retained. Each CDR3 protein appears once, grouped with its most common genes and DNA. TCRdb assigned the V and J calls; the authors' analysis was not used. The sample table records around 180,000 distinct CDR3 sequences; approximately 16% of these occur just once. The ten largest clones take up about 1.9% of the sample.

The data are from a study of T-cell memory formation after mild COVID-19 (dated by TCRdb to about 2021). Regarding the study in general: Most TCR sequence clusters were specific to one of the two donors. T-cell clones expanding and contracting after mild COVID-19 in a couple of donors were tracked by longitudinal TCRalpha and TCRbeta repertoire sequencing. Two young, previously healthy adult volunteers, one female and one male, were included in the cohort.

Ficoll-Paque density gradient centrifugation was used to isolate PBMCs. Summary of the overall study and its limitations: Clones contracting from day 15 to 85 had balanced CD4/CD8 phenotypes, while a second wave expanding from day 15 to 37 was biased towards CD4+. Contracting CD4+ clones were located mainly in the CM and EM memory subsets, whereas CD8+ clones were found to be enriched in EMRA. Some responding clones were detected in pre-infection memory, which suggested that pre-existing cross-reactive memory T cells had joined the SARS-CoV-2 response. SARS-CoV-2 specificity of the second-wave clones peaking on day 37 was not confirmed. Only two mild cases were covered by the study, and larger cohorts that include severe cases with pre-infection samples were considered necessary.

Sequencing input: PBMCs or a T cell subset sorted from them (not recorded which). This clonotype was obtained from an adult woman who had mild COVID-19 (a few samples of this study predate the infection). The sample titles of this study are shuffled in the database, so cell type and time point are left out; the donor was told from shared clones.

The base sequence is TGTGCCTGGAGTTACCCTCCCCCGCGGGGCTACACCTTC. Its product reads: CAWSYPPPRGYTF. The chain was built from TRBV30 and TRBJ1-2; no D gene can be assigned with confidence. The junction shows trimming of 2 bases on V and 8 bases on J, plus 15 bases between the germline ends. Looking up the germline V gene (reference sequence) yields CDR1 GTSNPN and CDR2 SVGIG. The CDR3 starts with the cysteine, ends with the phenylalanine, and has 13 residues. Only the CDR3 portion is preserved as DNA: 39 bases, with reading frame beginning at the first base. Full variable domain (CDR3 extended with the reference TRBV30 and TRBJ1-2 proteins): SQTIHQWPATLVQPVGSPLSLECTVEGTSNPNLYWYRQAAGRGLQLLFYSVGIGQISSEVPQNLSASRPQDRQFILSSKKLLLSDSGFYLCAWSYPPPRGYTFGSGTRLTVV.